Shown below are 9 T cell receptor beta chains from a single sample sequenced in a study of blood T cell repertoires in COVID-19. TCRdb's table, derived via immunoSEQ multiplex PCR, lists solely in-frame clones and lacks some. The data hold about 400,000 clones, with about 90% observed a single time. Sequencing was carried out using PBMCs or T cells enriched from blood (not recorded which). The origin of the receptors is a woman aged 25 to 39 who had recovered from COVID-19.

The chain carries TRBV27 and TRBJ1-5; D call uncertain. Looked up from germline, CDR1 is MNHEY and CDR2 is SMNVEV (reference sequence). Trimming pared 4 bases from V and 1 base from J, leaving 11 bases between. This CDR3 contains 15 residues. DNA for the CDR3: TGTGCCAGCAGTTCGACTATTCCGAGCAATCAGCCCCAGCATTTT. This sequence encodes CASSSTIPSNQPQHF.

Only a few counts were recorded for this clone. This chain uses TRBV9 with TRBJ1-3; TRBD1 agrees at 9 bases. J lost 3 bases, V lost 4 bases, and 5 bases had no gene match. Germline V CDR1 and CDR2: SGDLS, YYNGEE. There are 15 residues in the CDR3. CDR3 sequence: CASSSQGASGNTIYF. DNA for the CDR3: TGTGCCAGCAGCTCACAGGGGGCGAGTGGAAACACCATATATTTT.

V gene TRBV30 combines with J gene TRBJ1-1; D remains ambiguous. This CDR3 region has 17 residues. The germline V gene encodes CDR1 GTSNPN and CDR2 SVGIG (reference sequence). Trimming shortened V by 1 base and J by 3 bases, and 21 bases separated the two germline ends. The CDR3 sequence is CAWSGSAAGETHTEAFF. For the CDR3, the DNA is TGTGCCTGGAGTGGCTCGGCGGCGGGAGAGACGCACACTGAAGCTTTCTTT.

V is TRBV27 and J is TRBJ2-2, with 7 bases lining up with TRBD1. Germline CDR1 is MNHEY and CDR2 is SMNVEV (reference sequence). V shed 7 bases, J shed 1 base, and the junction held 3 bases outside the gene matches. CDR3 length: 14 residues. DNA of the CDR3: TGTGCCAGCAAGGGGACAGTGAACACCGGGGAGCTGTTTTTT. As protein: CASKGTVNTGELFF.

V is TRBV11-2 and J is TRBJ1-6, with no clear D. This CDR3 is 16 amino acids long. V was trimmed by 5 bases and J by 7 bases, leaving 18 bases between them. Looked up from germline, CDR1 is SGHAT and CDR2 is FQNNGV. This CDR3 is CASSKIDIGGNSPLHF. CDR3 bases: TGTGCCAGCAGCAAAATTGACATCGGTGGAAATTCACCCCTCCACTTT.

The rearrangement joins TRBV9 to TRBJ2-2, with a possible D match to TRBD1 (6 bases). Trimming shortened V by 4 bases and J by 5 bases, and 12 bases separated the two germline ends. Germline V gives CDR1 SGDLS, CDR2 YYNGEE. The CDR3 loop spans 14 amino acids. CDR3 residues: CASSFTGNTGELFF. CDR3 bases: TGTGCCAGCAGCTTTACAGGGAATACCGGGGAGCTGTTTTTT.

The chain joins TRBV7-3 to TRBJ2-1; TRBD2 matches 10 bases. Trimming cost V 4 bases and J 4 bases; bases outside gene matches: 19. The CDR3 length is 20 residues. From germline, CDR1 is SGHTA and CDR2 FQGTGA. This CDR3 reads CASSSLLAGDPKALYNEQFF. In DNA, the CDR3 is TGTGCCAGCAGCTCCCTCCTAGCGGGAGACCCGAAAGCCCTATACAATGAGCAGTTCTTC.

This chain connects TRBV2 to TRBJ2-3, with D possibly being TRBD2 (5 bases). From germline, CDR1 is SNHLY and CDR2 FYNNEI. The CDR3 length is 14 residues. V dropped 0 bases and J dropped 6 bases, with 10 bases sitting between them. CDR3 residues: CASSEARGIDTQYF. DNA of the CDR3: TGTGCCAGCAGTGAAGCTAGAGGGATCGATACGCAGTATTTT.

CDR3 loop: CASSLSGGAGTEAFF. CDR3 DNA: TGTGCCAGCAGCTTATCAGGGGGCGCCGGGACTGAAGCTTTCTTT. The V gene is TRBV7-3, the J gene TRBJ1-1, with 8 bases matching TRBD1. CDR1 and CDR2 (germline): SGHTA, FQGTGA. V lost 2 bases, J lost 5 bases, and 7 bases stayed unmatched. The CDR3 consists of 15 residues.